The present entry profiles one T cell receptor (beta chain) with its context. Antigen: not known. Profiling relied on immunoSEQ multiplex PCR, and the TCRdb table lists in-frame clones only, not all of them. The repertoire includes approximately 450,000 clones, about nine tenths of them detected once, and 9% to 15% sits in the top ten. The treatment is: some 20 received Ad26.COV2.S at low or high dose, single or two shots; 5 received placebo; per-sample allocation not given. The samples date from day 63 after the first vaccine or placebo injection. The sample came from a Boston adult aged 18-55 years. The record originates from a study of Ad26.COV2.S vaccination and SARS-CoV-2 variants. Study background: Once or twice, 56 days apart, Ad26.COV2.S was delivered intramuscularly.

Overall study results and limits: Greater spike-specific TCR breadth was seen in vaccine recipients than in placebo recipients. It is possible that the TCR breadth and depth analyses underestimated the total T cell responses.

Germline values: CDR1 MNHNY, CDR2 SVGAGI (reference sequence). The CDR3 covers 16 residues. Trimming took 7 bases from V and 7 from J, leaving 23 bases between them. Sequenced material: peripheral blood, taken in a trial of Ad26.COV2.S vaccine versus placebo. This clonotype was obtained from a person between 18 and 59 years old who received the Ad26.COV2.S COVID-19 vaccine or a placebo. This chain uses TRBV6-6 with TRBJ1-3, with no clear D. The CDR3 sequence: CASTYRAGVLANTIYF. The CDR3 DNA follows: TGTGCCAGCACCTATCGGGCCGGGGTTTTGGCGAACACCATATATTTT.